Presented here are 14 T cell receptor beta chains from one specimen sequenced in a study of cytomegalovirus exposure and HLA in healthy donors. Assay: immunoSEQ multiplex PCR; the TCRdb copy retains only in-frame clones and omits some. The sample shows around 240,000 clones, around 89% of them seen only once. The specimen was PBMCs. These receptors were collected from a woman aged 18-29 years in good health and CMV-seronegative.

The chain couples TRBV2 to TRBJ1-4; 9 bases align to TRBD1. Germline V gene lookup returns CDR1 SNHLY and CDR2 FYNNEI. This CDR3 has 13 amino acids. The ends lost 8 bases at V and 8 bases at J; junction bases unmatched: 6. CDR3 nucleotide sequence: TGTGCCAGCCGACAGGGGGTCGGGGAAAAACTGTTTTTT. It yields the protein CASRQGVGEKLFF.

The CDR3 here is CASSPTPLNEKLFF. CDR3 DNA sequence: TGTGCCAGCTCACCTACTCCGCTTAATGAAAAACTGTTTTTT. The genes are TRBV18 and TRBJ1-4; D is unclear. Germline V CDR1 and CDR2: KGHSH, LQKENI. V lost 3 bases and J 4 bases, leaving 9 bases between the germline ends. CDR3 length: 14 residues.

J is TRBJ1-3 and V is TRBV29-1; 8 bases match TRBD1. The ends lost 7 bases at V and 3 bases at J; junction bases unmatched: 14. The CDR3 length is 16 residues. Germline V CDR1 and CDR2: SQVTM, ANQGSEA. The CDR3 DNA sequence: TGCAGCGCTCGAGCGTTCGACAGGGGAGATGGAAACACCATATATTTT. It yields the protein CSARAFDRGDGNTIYF.

The sample holds a few counts of this clone. The rearrangement uses TRBV11-3 and TRBJ2-7; 7 bases are shared with TRBD1. Germline V gene lookup returns CDR1 SGHNT and CDR2 YENEEA. The CDR3 is 13 amino acids. With 3 bases clipped from V and 6 bases from J, the junction kept 5 bases outside the gene matches. CDR3 protein: CASSFGTEGEQYF. CDR3 sequence (DNA): TGTGCCAGCAGCTTCGGGACAGAAGGCGAGCAGTACTTC. Complete variable domain (other parts from reference TRBV11-3 and TRBJ2-7): EAGVVQSPRYKIIEKKQPVAFWCNPISGHNTLYWYLQNLGQGPELLIRYENEEAVDDSQLPKDRFSAERLKGVDSTLKIQPAELGDSAVYLCASSFGTEGEQYFGPGTRLTVT.

The chain uses TRBV13 and TRBJ2-5; 7 positions match TRBD1. Germline lookup yields CDR1 PRHDT and CDR2 FYEKMQ (reference sequence). The CDR3 length is 16 residues. The trim removed 6 bases at V and 2 bases at J, leaving 12 bases unmatched. This CDR3 reads CASSPPDGTDQETQYF. The CDR3 coding sequence is TGTGCCAGCAGTCCCCCCGATGGGACAGATCAAGAGACCCAGTACTTC.

The gene calls are TRBV28 and TRBJ2-5, with 7 bases identical to TRBD1. The CDR3 extends over 14 amino acids. Germline values: CDR1 MDHEN, CDR2 SYDVKM. Trimming at V came to 6 bases and at J to 1 base, leaving 5 bases not matched to a gene. The CDR3 DNA is TGTGCCAGCAGCCACGACAGGGCCCAAGAGACCCAGTACTTC. This encodes CASSHDRAQETQYF.

The chain combines TRBV23-1 with TRBJ1-5, with 7 bases fitting TRBD1. TRBV23-1 is sorted into the ORF group, with uncertain function. V trimming: 4 bases; J trimming: 4 bases; junction bases outside the gene matches: 4. The CDR3 sequence is 14 residues long. CDR3 protein: CASSPRQGNQPQHF. CDR3 coding DNA: TGCGCCAGCAGTCCCAGACAGGGAAATCAGCCCCAGCATTTT.

In its sample, this clone was seen once. This chain connects TRBV28 to TRBJ2-3, with D perhaps TRBD1 (5 bases). The CDR3 runs 13 residues. V dropped 2 bases and J dropped 11 bases, with 14 bases sitting between them. Germline CDR1 MDHEN, CDR2 SYDVKM. The CDR3 loop reads CASSLQGVRMQYF. The DNA for the CDR3 is TGTGCCAGCAGTTTACAAGGGGTACGAATGCAGTATTTT.

This chain links TRBV7-9 with TRBJ1-1, with 7 bases lining up with TRBD1. Unmatched junction bases numbered 4, after V lost 4 bases and J lost 8 bases. CDR1 is SEHNR, CDR2 FQNEAQ, per germline (reference sequence). This CDR3 has 12 amino acids. The CDR3 here is CASSSLGQEAFF. DNA for the CDR3: TGTGCCAGCAGCTCGTTGGGACAGGAAGCTTTCTTT.

A single count supports this clone. The chain has TRBV7-9 and TRBJ2-3; no firm D call. Trimming removed 6 bases from V and 6 bases from J, with 7 bases in between. Germline V CDR1 and CDR2: SEHNR, FQNEAQ (reference sequence). The CDR3 is 11 amino acids. The CDR3: CASRTSDTQYF. The CDR3, as DNA: TGTGCCAGCAGAACAAGTGATACGCAGTATTTT.

This clone has just one count. This CDR3 is CASNSGQGDTGELFF. The CDR3 DNA reads TGCGCCAGCAACTCTGGACAGGGCGACACCGGGGAGCTGTTTTTT. This rearrangement joins TRBV5-1 to TRBJ2-2; 8 bases are shared with TRBD1. The CDR3 has 15 amino acids. The V gene end was trimmed by 6 bases and the J gene end by 3 bases; junction bases not matched to a gene: 7. Germline loops: CDR1 SGHRS, CDR2 YFSETQ.

This chain connects TRBV7-9 to TRBJ1-4, with TRBD1 matching over 10 bases. V shed 4 bases and J 3 bases; nucleotides not matched to a gene: 2. Germline CDR1 and CDR2: SEHNR and FQNEAQ (reference sequence). The CDR3 has 15 amino acids. CDR3 bases: TGTGCCAGCAGCTCCGGACAGGGGGCTAATGAAAAACTGTTTTTT. Translated: CASSSGQGANEKLFF.

This clone has just a few counts. This chain joins TRBV19 and TRBJ1-1; D ambiguous. V was pared by 8 bases and J by 0 bases, with 16 bases between. Germline lookup yields CDR1 LNHDA and CDR2 SQIVND (reference sequence). This CDR3 is 15 amino acids long. CDR3 DNA: TGTGCCAGTTCGGTTAATGTTGAACTGAACACTGAAGCTTTCTTT. Its protein product is CASSVNVELNTEAFF. The full variable domain, completed using reference TRBV19 and TRBJ1-1, is DGGITQSPKYLFRKEGQNVTLSCEQNLNHDAMYWYRQDPGQGLRLIYYSQIVNDFQKGDIAEGYSVSREKKESFPLTVTSAQKNPTAFYLCASSVNVELNTEAFFGQGTRLTVV.

V and J are TRBV2 and TRBJ1-2, with D maybe TRBD1 (5 bases). Looked up from germline, CDR1 is SNHLY and CDR2 is FYNNEI. Trimming took off 1 base at V and 4 bases at J, with 13 bases between the two ends. The CDR3 has 15 amino acids. The DNA of the CDR3 is TGTGCCAGCAGTGAAGGATGGGGGGGGATCTATGGCTACACCTTC. Translation gives CASSEGWGGIYGYTF.